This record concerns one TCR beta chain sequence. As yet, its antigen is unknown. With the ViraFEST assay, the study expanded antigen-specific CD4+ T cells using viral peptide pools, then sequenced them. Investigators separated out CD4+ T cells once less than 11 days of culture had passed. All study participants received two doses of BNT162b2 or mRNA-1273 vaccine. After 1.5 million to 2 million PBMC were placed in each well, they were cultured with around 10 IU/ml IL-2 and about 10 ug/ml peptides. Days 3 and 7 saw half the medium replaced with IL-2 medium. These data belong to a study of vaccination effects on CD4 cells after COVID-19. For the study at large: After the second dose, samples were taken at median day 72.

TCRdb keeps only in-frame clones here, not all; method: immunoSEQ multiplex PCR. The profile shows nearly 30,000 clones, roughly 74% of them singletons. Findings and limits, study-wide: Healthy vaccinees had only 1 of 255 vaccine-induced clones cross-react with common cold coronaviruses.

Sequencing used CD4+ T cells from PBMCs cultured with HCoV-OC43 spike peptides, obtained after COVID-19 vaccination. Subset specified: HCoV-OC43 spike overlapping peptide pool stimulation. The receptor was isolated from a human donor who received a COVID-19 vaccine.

The chain's CDR3 is CATSSPQGMMNTEAFF. The CDR3 DNA is TGTGCCACCAGCAGTCCTCAGGGAATGATGAACACTGAAGCTTTCTTT. This chain joins TRBV15 and TRBJ1-1, with a tentative D call TRBD1 (5 bases). CDR1 and CDR2 from the germline V gene are LNHNV and YYDKDF (reference sequence). This CDR3 has 16 residues. V was shortened by 3 bases and J by 0 bases, with 14 bases between the two germline ends.